These 29 T cell receptor beta chains were sequenced from one sample in a study of CD8+ T cells in alopecia areata. Indicated treatment: oral pan-JAK inhibitor, 5-10 mg twice daily. The authors extracted RNA and reverse transcribed it into cDNA as the sequencing template. Data came from immunoSEQ multiplex PCR; TCRdb stores just in-frame clones and leaves some out. The data contain 200,000 or so clones, nearly 60% of them singletons. This specimen consisted of CD4+ T cells sorted from blood, obtained at week 24, from a patient treated with tofacitinib. These receptors came from a human donor with alopecia areata.

This chain links TRBV25-1 with TRBJ2-3; D may be TRBD1 (6 bases). The CDR3 totals 12 residues. Trimming removed 6 bases at V and 5 bases at J, with 9 bases between. Germline CDR1 reads MGHDK; CDR2 reads SYGVNS. This chain's CDR3 is CASRFRGDTQYF. The CDR3 nucleotides read TGTGCCAGCAGATTCAGGGGAGATACGCAGTATTTT.

This clone showed up just once. The J gene is TRBJ1-1, the V gene TRBV29-1, with D tentatively TRBD1 (5 bases). The V end was cut by 6 bases, the J end by 3 bases, with 14 bases between. In germline, CDR1 is SQVTM, CDR2 ANQGSEA. CDR3 length: 13 amino acids. CDR3 bases: TGCAGCGTAAGGGACGGGGCGGACACTGAAGCTTTCTTT. Its translation: CSVRDGADTEAFF.

This clone was seen more than once but under ten times. This chain links TRBV5-6 with TRBJ1-2, with D perhaps TRBD1 (5 bases). Germline-derived CDR1 and CDR2 are SGHDT and YYEEEE. The CDR3 extends over 15 amino acids. Trimming stripped 3 bases from V and 4 bases from J, with 16 bases between. CDR3 coding DNA: TGTGCCAGCAGCTGGGGGACGAGGACTCTCTATGGCTACACCTTC. Translated: CASSWGTRTLYGYTF.

This clone came up a few times. The sample contains more than one DNA sequence encoding this CDR3. The chain has TRBV7-9 and TRBJ1-2, with D hard to call. This CDR3 contains 15 residues. CDR1 is SEHNR and CDR2 is FQNEAQ in the germline V gene (reference sequence). The V end lost 0 bases, the J end lost 4 bases, and 12 bases lay between the germline ends. The CDR3 DNA is TGTGCCAGCAGCTTAGCGTCGGCAGGAGGCTATGGCTACACCTTC. This gives the protein CASSLASAGGYGYTF.

The rearrangement links TRBV15 to TRBJ2-3, with 7 bases fitting TRBD2. Germline loops: CDR1 LNHNV, CDR2 YYDKDF (reference sequence). This CDR3 has 16 residues. V was pared by 0 bases and J by 2 bases, with 5 bases of the junction left unmatched. DNA for the CDR3: TGTGCCACCAGCAGAGAACTAGCGTCGGCCACAGATACGCAGTATTTT. The encoded protein is CATSRELASATDTQYF.

This clone was seen a single time. The genes are TRBV5-6 and TRBJ2-5; either TRBD1 or TRBD2 may supply D (5 bases each). Germline CDR1 SGHDT, CDR2 YYEEEE. Trimming took off 2 bases at V and 1 base at J, with 12 bases between the two ends. The CDR3 totals 15 residues. Written as DNA, the CDR3 is TGTGCCAGCAGCTTAATCGTGGGGACCCAAGAGACCCAGTACTTC. Protein sequence: CASSLIVGTQETQYF.

The chain carries TRBV25-1 and TRBJ1-2, with 8 bases identical to TRBD1. Per germline, CDR1 MGHDK and CDR2 SYGVNS. After removal of 6 bases from V and 4 bases from J, the junction contained 7 bases not matched to a gene. The CDR3 length is 14 residues. This chain's CDR3 is CASSRGQVLYGYTF. The DNA for the CDR3 is TGTGCCAGCAGCCGGGGACAGGTTCTCTATGGCTACACCTTC.

This CDR3 is CSVGPGQKETQYF. Here the CDR3 DNA reads TGCAGCGTTGGACCGGGACAGAAAGAGACCCAGTACTTC. The chain joins TRBV29-1 to TRBJ2-5, with 7 nucleotides matching TRBD1. After removal of 4 bases from V and 3 bases from J, the junction contained 5 bases not matched to a gene. The CDR3 has 13 amino acids. Germline-derived CDR1 and CDR2 are SQVTM and ANQGSEA.

A few counts support this clone. The V and J genes are TRBV29-1 and TRBJ2-6; 9 nucleotides agree with TRBD1. The CDR3 is made up of 17 amino acids. J gave up 0 bases and V 5 bases, and 8 bases lay outside the gene matches. Germline CDR1 SQVTM, CDR2 ANQGSEA. This chain's CDR3 is CSVPHRGPSSGANVLTF. The CDR3 DNA sequence: TGCAGCGTTCCCCACAGGGGGCCAAGCTCTGGGGCCAACGTCCTGACTTTC.

This chain connects TRBV19 to TRBJ2-3; 8 bases align to TRBD2. V lost 3 bases, J lost 0 bases, and 5 bases stayed unmatched. In germline, CDR1 is LNHDA, CDR2 SQIVND (reference sequence). CDR3 length: 16 residues. CDR3 coding DNA: TGTGCCAGTAGTATGGCGCTAGCGGGCAGCACAGATACGCAGTATTTT. Translated, it gives CASSMALAGSTDTQYF.

The CDR3 loop reads CASSLGGGGNEQFF. The CDR3 DNA reads as TGTGCCAGCAGCTTAGGCGGAGGGGGGAATGAGCAGTTCTTC. The chain couples TRBV11-2 to TRBJ2-1; D assignment may be TRBD1 or TRBD2 (6 bases each). Trimming pared 1 base from V and 7 bases from J, leaving 11 bases between. Germline CDR1 reads SGHAT; CDR2 reads FQNNGV. This CDR3 is 14 amino acids long.

This clone was seen a handful of times. The V call is TRBV15, the J call TRBJ1-5; perhaps TRBD1 as D (5 bases). CDR3 length equals 15 residues. Trimming left V 0 bases short and J 0 bases short, with 6 bases between. Germline V gives CDR1 LNHNV, CDR2 YYDKDF (reference sequence). The CDR3 spells CATSRDRVSNQPQHF. CDR3 coding DNA: TGTGCCACCAGCAGAGACAGGGTTAGCAATCAGCCCCAGCATTTT. The variable domain in full, completed from reference TRBV15 and TRBJ1-5, reads DAMVIQNPRYQVTQFGKPVTLSCSQTLNHNVMYWYQQKSSQAPKLLFHYYDKDFNNEADTPDNFQSRRPNTSFCFLDIRSPGLGDTAMYLCATSRDRVSNQPQHFGDGTRLSIL.

CDR3: CAWSVPGALAGGEQYF. CDR3 nucleotides: TGTGCCTGGAGTGTACCCGGGGCGCTAGCGGGAGGCGAGCAGTACTTC. The gene calls are TRBV30 and TRBJ2-7; 11 bases are shared with TRBD2. The CDR3 is 16 amino acids. Per the germline V gene, CDR1 is GTSNPN and CDR2 is SVGIG (reference sequence). With 0 bases clipped from V and 6 bases from J, the junction kept 10 bases outside the gene matches.

The chain recombines TRBV7-9 with TRBJ2-1; D not resolved. The CDR3 sequence is 12 residues long. In germline, CDR1 is SEHNR, CDR2 FQNEAQ (reference sequence). Trimming stripped 4 bases from V and 7 bases from J, with 8 bases between. This CDR3 reads CASSYNRNEQFF. CDR3 bases: TGTGCCAGCAGCTACAATCGGAATGAGCAGTTCTTC.

The V gene is TRBV30, the J gene TRBJ2-2, with D perhaps assigned TRBD1 or TRBD2 (5 bases each). Germline V CDR1 and CDR2: GTSNPN, SVGIG (reference sequence). V was clipped by 0 bases and J by 16 bases, with 12 bases between them. CDR3 size: 11 residues. The CDR3 here is CAWSVRGRAFF. Written as DNA, the CDR3 is TGTGCCTGGAGTGTACGGGGACGGGCGTTTTTT.

The rearrangement links TRBV2 to TRBJ2-5; D gene unclear. V shed 6 bases and J shed 2 bases, with 16 bases lying between them. Per the germline V gene, CDR1 is SNHLY and CDR2 is FYNNEI. The CDR3 covers 15 residues. CDR3 in amino acids: CASSWMTAEQETQYF. The CDR3 coding sequence is TGTGCCAGCAGCTGGATGACGGCTGAACAAGAGACCCAGTACTTC.

The V gene is TRBV5-1, the J gene TRBJ2-3; 8 positions agree with TRBD2. The V gene end was trimmed by 5 bases and the J gene end by 2 bases; junction bases not matched to a gene: 7. CDR1 and CDR2 from the germline V gene are SGHRS and YFSETQ. CDR3 length: 15 residues. CDR3 in amino acids: CASSYSGTITDTQYF. The CDR3 bases are TGCGCCAGCAGTTATAGCGGGACGATCACAGATACGCAGTATTTT. The full variable domain, rest sourced from reference TRBV5-1 and TRBJ2-3, is KAGVTQTPRYLIKTRGQQVTLSCSPISGHRSVSWYQQTPGQGLQFLFEYFSETQRNKGNFPGRFSGRQFSNSRSEMNVSTLELGDSALYLCASSYSGTITDTQYFGPGTRLTVL.

This clone came up a few times. V and J are TRBV14 and TRBJ1-1, with unresolved D. The CDR3 spans 15 residues. CDR1 and CDR2 from the germline V gene are SGHDN and FVKESK. The germline V and J ends were trimmed by 0 bases and 4 bases, with 12 bases remaining between them. The CDR3 here is CASSQDLWEGTEAFF. The CDR3 nucleotides read TGTGCCAGCAGCCAAGATCTGTGGGAGGGCACTGAAGCTTTCTTT.

This clone came up once. V and J are TRBV5-6 and TRBJ1-1; D is possibly TRBD1 (5 bases). V shed 0 bases and J shed 6 bases, with 6 bases lying between them. In germline, CDR1 is SGHDT, CDR2 YYEEEE. The CDR3 runs to 12 residues. The CDR3 coding sequence is TGTGCCAGCAGCTTGGGACAGTCTGAAGCTTTCTTT. Its translation is CASSLGQSEAFF.

J is TRBJ2-7 and V is TRBV30; 10 bases match TRBD1. Germline V gives CDR1 GTSNPN, CDR2 SVGIG (reference sequence). V shed 3 bases and J 3 bases; nucleotides not matched to a gene: 8. This CDR3 contains 15 residues. This CDR3 reads CAWSSTRDRGYEQYF. DNA of the CDR3: TGTGCCTGGAGCTCAACCCGGGACAGGGGCTACGAGCAGTACTTC.

The rearrangement joins TRBV27 to TRBJ2-7; maybe TRBD1 (6 bases). The CDR3 has 14 residues. Germline lookup yields CDR1 MNHEY and CDR2 SMNVEV (reference sequence). Trimming removed 2 bases from V and 5 bases from J, with 13 bases in between. The CDR3 DNA sequence: TGTGCCAGCAGTTTAGCAGGGGCGGTCCACGAGCAGTACTTC. Its protein is CASSLAGAVHEQYF.

This clone appeared a single time. The chain couples TRBV25-1 to TRBJ2-5; 7 nucleotides line up with TRBD2. V was clipped by 8 bases and J by 5 bases; unmatched bases: 11. The CDR3 spans 14 residues. Germline values: CDR1 MGHDK, CDR2 SYGVNS. The CDR3 region is CASQNGGSDETQYF. CDR3 in DNA: TGTGCCAGCCAGAATGGCGGGAGTGACGAGACCCAGTACTTC.

This chain uses TRBV5-1 with TRBJ2-5; 9 bases map to TRBD1. The J segment lost 5 bases and the V segment lost 4 bases, leaving 9 bases of the junction unmatched. The CDR3 is made up of 15 amino acids. Germline V gene lookup returns CDR1 SGHRS and CDR2 YFSETQ. CDR3 residues: CASSARQGGYETQYF. The CDR3 bases are TGCGCCAGCAGCGCCCGACAGGGGGGATATGAGACCCAGTACTTC. Full variable domain (remainder filled in from reference TRBV5-1 and TRBJ2-5): KAGVTQTPRYLIKTRGQQVTLSCSPISGHRSVSWYQQTPGQGLQFLFEYFSETQRNKGNFPGRFSGRQFSNSRSEMNVSTLELGDSALYLCASSARQGGYETQYFGPGTRLLVL.

The chain couples TRBV6-6 to TRBJ2-7; the D is unclear. Germline values: CDR1 MNHNY, CDR2 SVGAGI (reference sequence). The germline V and J ends were trimmed by 2 bases and 9 bases, with 20 bases remaining between them. There are 15 residues in the CDR3. The CDR3 sequence: CASSYLGSYDLMQYF. CDR3 DNA sequence: TGTGCCAGCAGTTACCTCGGTTCCTACGATTTAATGCAGTACTTC.

This clone came up a few times. CDR3 DNA: TGCAGCGTGGGGACGGGTAATGTTGGCAACGAGCAGTACTTC. This gives the protein CSVGTGNVGNEQYF. V gene TRBV29-1 combines with J gene TRBJ2-7; D is perhaps TRBD1 or TRBD2 (5 bases each). V lost 6 bases to trimming and J lost 5 bases, with 20 bases between them. CDR1 is SQVTM, CDR2 ANQGSEA, per germline. The CDR3 sequence is 14 residues long.

This clone was counted a single time. The chain links TRBV5-1 to TRBJ1-5; the D is unclear. The V end lost 7 bases, the J end lost 2 bases, and 13 bases lay between the germline ends. CDR1 is SGHRS, CDR2 YFSETQ, per germline. CDR3 length: 14 amino acids. DNA of the CDR3: TGCGCCAGCCCGGAGGGTGGTGGCAATCAGCCCCAGCATTTT. This codes for CASPEGGGNQPQHF.

The rearrangement uses TRBV10-3 and TRBJ1-4; tentatively, D is TRBD1 (5 bases). Germline CDR1 reads ENHRY; CDR2 reads SYGVKD. The V and J ends lost 3 bases and 6 bases respectively, with 17 bases between them. The length of the CDR3 is 16 residues. The CDR3 DNA follows: TGTGCCATCAGTGATTTAAAGGGGACCGGAGATGAAAAACTGTTTTTT. Encoded protein: CAISDLKGTGDEKLFF.

The chain carries TRBV30 and TRBJ2-4, with TRBD1 matching 7 bases. This CDR3 is 11 amino acids long. The germline V gene has CDR1 GTSNPN and CDR2 SVGIG (reference sequence). Trimming removed 2 bases from V and 13 bases from J; junction bases left unmatched: 5. CDR3 in amino acids: CAWSTEDRQYF. The CDR3 region has the DNA TGTGCCTGGAGTACGGAGGACAGGCAGTACTTC.

This clone has only one observation. This chain uses TRBV7-2 with TRBJ1-1, with a possible D match to TRBD1 (6 bases). There are 14 residues in the CDR3. Germline V CDR1 and CDR2: SGHTA, FQGNSA. V shed 1 base and J shed 6 bases, with 12 bases lying between them. As DNA, the CDR3 is TGTGCCAGCAGCTTAGTATCGAGGACAGCTGAAGCTTTCTTT. Protein product: CASSLVSRTAEAFF.